This TCR beta chain was recovered during a study of T cells expressing NK-cell markers. Overall study context: Investigators obtained TCR beta repertoires from sorted CD3+CD56+NKG2C+, CD3+CD56+NKG2C- and CD3+CD56-NKG2C+ T cells.

Points from the study as a whole: A handful of donors showed these clonotypes also leading the CD3+CD56-NKG2C+ fraction. Of the CD8+ T cells in about 6 donors, about 1.0-7.0% belonged to dominant NKG2C+ clonotypes.

The authors made TCR beta cDNA libraries by 5'RACE template switching. This switching added a universal primer site and UMIs. One entry per CDR3 protein, without DNA, is what TCRdb gives after re-calling the 5' RACE reads. The sample's table shows about 430,000 distinct CDR3 sequences. As concerns this clonotype: Antigen specificity is unknown.

Germline CDR1 reads SGHVS; CDR2 reads FNYEAQ. There are 19 residues in the CDR3. This chain uses TRBV7-6 with TRBJ1-3; TCRdb selects TRBD1, and the lack of DNA leaves this call unchecked. This clonotype was obtained from a woman aged 45-59 years in good health. Specimen: blood T cells: a sorted CD56 or NKG2C T cell subset, CD4+ or CD8+ T cells, or bulk PBMC T cells (not recorded which). The CDR3 loop reads CASSPFGQGQYSGGNTIYF.